This T cell receptor beta chain was recovered during a study of T cells in Graves' hyperthyroidism and ophthalmopathy. RNA transcripts served as the template for amplifying TCR beta CDR3 regions. The HTBI primer set was used in a first-round RT-PCR of the TCR CDR3. TCRdb passed the multiplex PCR reads through MiXCR, listing each CDR3 protein once. There are about 300,000 distinct CDR3 sequences in the sample; approximately 18% occur only once, and about two fifths lies in the top ten. Those patients with uncontrolled infection, other autoimmune disease, pregnancy or lactation were excluded. Each diagnosis was grounded in clinical symptoms, serum thyroxine and TRAb, thyroid ultrasound, and orbital computed tomography. PBMCs came from around 9.7 ml fresh peripheral blood. Whole-study findings and limits: Clonotypes that were expanded in thyroid above 0.001 mostly appeared in blood too.

Regarding this clonotype: Its target is not known.

Sample: blood. The sequence was obtained from a man aged 45-65 years with Graves' ophthalmopathy.

The CDR3 protein is CASSYEGTRDNEQFF. Written as DNA, the CDR3 is TGTGCCAGCAGTTACGAGGGGACTAGGGACAATGAGCAGTTCTTC. The chain joins TRBV6-5 to TRBJ2-1; 8 bases are shared with TRBD2. V shed 2 bases, J shed 5 bases, and the junction held 5 bases outside the gene matches. The CDR3 has 15 residues. Germline V gene data show CDR1 as MNHEY and CDR2 as SVGAGI.